One and the same sample provided the 8 T cell receptor beta chains below, sequenced in a study of PD-1 blockade in classical Hodgkin lymphoma. Profiled with immunoSEQ multiplex PCR; TCRdb holds only in-frame clones, not every one. The table records about 58,000 clones, approximately 90% of them present only once. Each patient's relapse followed autologous stem cell transplantation, and brentuximab vedotin exposure varied. Here the sequenced sample was peripheral blood mononuclear cells (PBMCs), taken before the second cycle of nivolumab. The receptors here all came from a human donor with classical Hodgkin lymphoma.

The V and J genes are TRBV27 and TRBJ2-1; no reliable D call. In germline, CDR1 is MNHEY, CDR2 SMNVEV (reference sequence). The germline V and J ends were trimmed by 6 bases and 0 bases, with 6 bases remaining between them. CDR3 size: 13 residues. CDR3 nucleotides: TGTGCCAGCAGCAAGGTCTCCTACAATGAGCAGTTCTTC. It encodes CASSKVSYNEQFF.

This clone is a singleton in its sample. The chain couples TRBV28 to TRBJ2-1, with 14 bases that match TRBD2. Germline V gene sequence: CDR1 MDHEN, CDR2 SYDVKM. J gave up 8 bases and V 5 bases, and 2 bases lay outside the gene matches. This CDR3 has 14 amino acids. The CDR3 loop is CASSGGLAGDEQFF. The DNA for the CDR3 is TGTGCCAGCAGTGGGGGACTAGCGGGAGATGAGCAGTTCTTC.

This chain connects TRBV2 to TRBJ1-2; D ambiguous. This CDR3 has 12 amino acids. CDR1 and CDR2 from the germline V gene are SNHLY and FYNNEI. The V end lost 3 bases, the J end lost 6 bases, and 8 bases lay between the germline ends. CDR3 residues: CASSDWENGYTF. For the CDR3, the DNA is TGTGCCAGCAGTGATTGGGAAAATGGCTACACCTTC.

This clone was detected only once. The V and J genes are TRBV2 and TRBJ2-5; D is unclear. CDR1 and CDR2 (germline): SNHLY, FYNNEI. The length of the CDR3 is 14 residues. V dropped 3 bases and J dropped 5 bases, with 13 bases sitting between them. The CDR3 loop is CASSEHPTGETQYF. The CDR3 DNA reads TGTGCCAGCAGTGAGCATCCGACTGGGGAGACCCAGTACTTC.

The chain combines TRBV19 with TRBJ2-3; D uncertain. This CDR3 is 17 amino acids long. CDR1 and CDR2 from the germline V gene are LNHDA and SQIVND (reference sequence). V was pared by 3 bases and J by 2 bases, with 18 bases between. CDR3 sequence (DNA): TGTGCCAGTAGTATTGTCGGCGTGGGCGTATTCACAGATACGCAGTATTTT. Amino acids: CASSIVGVGVFTDTQYF. Based on the CDR3 plus reference TRBV19 and TRBJ2-3, the full variable domain is DGGITQSPKYLFRKEGQNVTLSCEQNLNHDAMYWYRQDPGQGLRLIYYSQIVNDFQKGDIAEGYSVSREKKESFPLTVTSAQKNPTAFYLCASSIVGVGVFTDTQYFGPGTRLTVL.

This clone was picked up a small number of times. The CDR3, as DNA: TGTGCCAGCAGTTTAAGGAGCGCTTACACAGATACGCAGTATTTT. Protein: CASSLRSAYTDTQYF. This chain joins TRBV27 and TRBJ2-3; D uncertain. The V gene's germline CDR1 is MNHEY and CDR2 SMNVEV (reference sequence). V was pared by 2 bases and J by 2 bases, with 11 bases between. The CDR3 runs to 15 residues.

The chain is built from TRBV7-3 and TRBJ1-1; possibly TRBD1 for D (6 bases). V lost 5 bases and J lost 3, with 16 bases in between. The CDR3 spans 15 residues. Germline lookup yields CDR1 SGHTA and CDR2 FQGTGA. The CDR3 loop is CASSPWTALDTEAFF. CDR3 DNA: TGTGCCAGCAGCCCATGGACAGCCCTGGACACTGAAGCTTTCTTT.

This chain joins TRBV6-5 and TRBJ2-5; D not resolved. V shed 6 bases and J shed 5 bases, with 16 bases lying between them. Germline CDR1 and CDR2: MNHEY and SVGAGI. This CDR3 spans 14 amino acids. The CDR3 protein is CASRGTATSETQYF. The CDR3 coding sequence is TGTGCCAGCAGGGGTACGGCCACTTCCGAGACCCAGTACTTC.